Reported below is one T cell receptor (beta chain). The data were obtained in a study of blood T cell repertoires in COVID-19. Background on the study: PBMCs, B-cell-depleted T cells, or T cells were the source of the cDNA or gDNA that made up the material.

Under the authors' procedure: Amplifying reference gene primers gave estimates of nucleated cell counts. The method was immunoSEQ multiplex PCR; TCRdb's version includes in-frame clones alone and lacks a portion of them. V, J and clone size reflect that table, while D and trimming were determined from the DNA. This sample has hundreds of thousands of clones, with 90% found just once. Patients of the Seattle cohort, enrolled during active infection, were followed longitudinally. The sequenced sample consisted of peripheral blood. The receptor's source is a woman between 40 and 50 years old with COVID-19, enrolled during active disease.

CDR3 bases: TGTGCCAGCAGCTTACCGCAGGGCCTTATGAACACTGAAGCTTTCTTT. As protein: CASSLPQGLMNTEAFF. The chain combines TRBV7-8 with TRBJ1-1, with a possible D match to TRBD1 (5 bases). This CDR3 spans 16 amino acids. The V end lost 2 bases, the J end lost 0 bases, and 13 bases lay between the germline ends. Per germline, CDR1 SGHVS and CDR2 FQNEAQ.